This TCR beta chain stems from a study of T cells in Graves' hyperthyroidism and ophthalmopathy. Amplified regions were TCR beta CDR3 sequences from RNA transcripts. Carried out on the TCR CDR3, a first-round RT-PCR used the HTBI primer set. A single record per CDR3 protein comes from TCRdb applying MiXCR to the multiplex PCR reads. The sample has around 250,000 distinct CDR3 sequences; more than 12% are singletons. This clonotype was observed many times. The CDR3 runs 13 residues. Trimming took 3 bases from V and 6 from J; bases not matched to a gene: 4. Germline CDR1 and CDR2: KGHSH and LQKENI. This sequence was found in a woman in her thirties or forties with Graves' hyperthyroidism that later progressed to Graves' ophthalmopathy. The chain is built from TRBV18 and TRBJ2-7, with TRBD2 matching over 8 bases. The specimen was blood. CDR3 sequence (DNA): TGTGCCAGCTCACCGGGACTAGATCTCGAGCAGTACTTC. It specifies CASSPGLDLEQYF.